This TCR beta chain was profiled in a study of shared clonotypes between healthy human individuals. Whole-study findings and limits: As a rule, naive subsets had a larger estimated richness than memory subsets.

Recent vaccinations or acute infections were absent in the healthy HIV-negative adult donors. In the case of this clone: Its antigen is unknown.

Assay execution proceeded at the deep level. Measured with immunoSEQ multiplex PCR; TCRdb has only the in-frame clones, and not every one. The sample has fewer than 3 million clones; just under 95% are singletons. Sequencing was done on a sample of naive CD4+ T cells from PBMCs. Subset noted: CD45RA+ positively selected. The TCR was taken from a man aged 18-30 years in good health. Some clones in this sample may be carry-over from other donors' samples.

The CDR3 nucleotides are TGCGCCAGCCGGAACCTCACGAACACCGGGGAGCTGTTTTTT. Translated: CASRNLTNTGELFF. The rearrangement joins TRBV5-1 to TRBJ2-2; D gene unclear. Trimming shortened V by 7 bases and J by 0 bases, and 10 bases separated the two germline ends. The length of the CDR3 is 14 residues. In germline, CDR1 is SGHRS, CDR2 YFSETQ.